This TCR beta chain is from a study of CD8+ T cells in alopecia areata. Study-level findings and limits: In lesional scalp, particularly from alopecia totalis/universalis, clonality was higher than in normal scalp. Researchers reported that TCR sharing among patients proved less clear than in mice, possibly HLA-linked. Sequences from scalp samples also cover resident alphabeta T cells of normal skin.

As the sequencing template, cDNA was produced by extracting RNA and reverse transcribing it. The data were produced by immunoSEQ multiplex PCR, yet TCRdb's version contains in-frame clones alone and is incomplete. The sample lists about 140,000 clones; 55% were seen once. This clone occurred a few times. Its target is not known. PBMCs, the starting material, were the source of sorted CD4+ and CD8+ T cells. Germline CDR1 reads MDHEN; CDR2 reads SYDVKM. J gave up 3 bases and V 5 bases, and 7 bases lay outside the gene matches. The CDR3 consists of 14 residues. Material: CD4+ T cells sorted from blood. The TCR sequence derives from a human donor in good health. The chain recombines TRBV28 with TRBJ2-7, with 7 bases identical to TRBD2. CDR3 DNA sequence: TGTGCCAGCAGTCTACTAGCGCCTTTCTACGAGCAGTACTTC. This encodes CASSLLAPFYEQYF.